This paragraph reports one T cell receptor (beta chain). The data stem from a study of blood T cell repertoires in COVID-19. The overall study: Spain, Italy and the United States supplied samples that represented acute and convalescent COVID-19. From T cells, B-cell-depleted T cells, or PBMCs came the material, which was cDNA or gDNA.

Original analysis: Amplification from reference gene primers served as the basis for estimated nucleated cell counts. The repertoire was sequenced with immunoSEQ multiplex PCR; TCRdb's copy has only in-frame clones and lacks some. The D gene and trimming were derived from the DNA, and the V and J assignments and clone size from that table. The table records 42,000 or so clones, around nine tenths of them present only once. The V end was cut by 0 bases, the J end by 3 bases, with 24 bases between. The CDR3 runs 20 residues. The germline CDR1 and CDR2 sequences are LNHNV and YYDKDF (reference sequence).

This chain uses TRBV15 with TRBJ1-5, with a possible D match to TRBD1 (5 bases). The sequencing sample was made of peripheral blood. The receptor's source is a man aged 45 to 65 with active COVID-19. CDR3 region: CATSRDSGVTGRVNNQPQHF. The CDR3 nucleotides read TGTGCCACCAGCAGAGATTCGGGGGTGACGGGGCGGGTAAACAATCAGCCCCAGCATTTT.